Included here is one T cell receptor (beta chain) sequence, with context. Per the authors' pipeline: Reference gene primer amplification gave nucleated cell count estimates. Assay: immunoSEQ multiplex PCR; the TCRdb copy retains only in-frame clones and omits some. The V and J calls and clone size were taken over from that table, and D and trimming were inferred from the DNA. The table lists 90,000 to 130,000 clones, 70% to 90% of them singletons, with about 1.3% in the top ten. Losses at the gene ends were 3 bases for V and 8 bases for J; bases not matched to a gene: 10. CDR3 length: 15 amino acids. Germline V lookup: CDR1 LNHNV, CDR2 YYDKDF (reference sequence). This sample is drawn from a study of blood T cell repertoires in COVID-19. Study details: The study drew acute and convalescent COVID-19 samples from the United States, Italy and Spain. The cDNA or gDNA used as material had been derived from T cells, B-cell-depleted T cells, or PBMCs.

Material: peripheral blood. The chain carries TRBV15 and TRBJ2-7; TRBD2 agrees at 10 bases. The origin of this receptor is a man aged 35-49 years with acute or convalescent COVID-19. CDR3 region: CATSSGSSGGTQQYF. The CDR3 DNA sequence: TGTGCCACCAGCAGTGGAAGTAGCGGGGGGACCCAGCAGTACTTC.